These 7 T cell receptor beta chains originate from one sample sequenced in a study of CD8 T cells in Susac syndrome. An amount of RNA that ranged from about 0.45 to 1 ug was reverse transcribed with random hexamers. TCRdb passed the immunoSEQ multiplex PCR reads through MiXCR, listing each CDR3 protein once. The sample shows 95,000 to 150,000 distinct CDR3 sequences, roughly 95% of them seen only once. The specimen was CD4+ T cells from PBMCs. These receptor sequences come from a human donor with Susac syndrome.

The V call is TRBV27, the J call TRBJ2-7, with 8 bases identical to TRBD1. This CDR3 has 16 residues. Germline values: CDR1 MNHEY, CDR2 SMNVEV (reference sequence). The trim removed 5 bases at V and 2 bases at J, leaving 11 bases unmatched. CDR3 in DNA: TGTGCCAGCAGTCCCATCGACAGGGGTGGAACCTACGAGCAGTACTTC. Amino acids: CASSPIDRGGTYEQYF.

The chain joins TRBV12-3 or TRBV12-4 to TRBJ1-4, with a tentative D call TRBD1 (5 bases). Trimming cost V 3 bases and J 1 base, with 6 bases left between them. CDR3 length: 14 amino acids. In nucleotides, the CDR3 is TGTGCCAGCAGTTTTCAGGGAACTAATGAAAAACTGTTTTTT. Translated: CASSFQGTNEKLFF.

The chain combines TRBV12-3 or TRBV12-4 with TRBJ1-5; D may be TRBD1 (5 bases). The V end was cut by 5 bases, the J end by 0 bases, with 17 bases between. The CDR3 consists of 17 residues. CDR3 in DNA: TGTGCCAGCAGTGGAACGCTGGGGACGGCTAGCAATCAGCCCCAGCATTTT. Protein sequence: CASSGTLGTASNQPQHF.

V is TRBV6-5 and J is TRBJ1-1; TRBD1 is a possible D gene (6 bases). The CDR3 consists of 15 residues. V was shortened by 2 bases and J by 0 bases, with 10 bases between the two germline ends. Germline lookup yields CDR1 MNHEY and CDR2 SVGAGI. In nucleotides, the CDR3 is TGTGCCAGCAGTTACACGGGACACTTGAACACTGAAGCTTTCTTT. It encodes CASSYTGHLNTEAFF.

The chain joins TRBV5-1 to TRBJ1-2; TRBD1 might be the D (5 bases). In germline, CDR1 is SGHRS, CDR2 YFSETQ. The CDR3 is 14 amino acids. V lost 0 bases and J lost 7, with 13 bases in between. CDR3 nucleotides: TGCGCCAGCAGCTTGGAGGGTCATGGGGCTGGCTACACCTTC. Protein: CASSLEGHGAGYTF.

CDR3 in DNA: TGTGCCAGCAGCAGGGCGGAGGGCTATGGCTACACCTTC. Protein sequence: CASSRAEGYGYTF. This chain connects TRBV12-3 or TRBV12-4 to TRBJ1-2; weak D call: TRBD1 (5 bases). The length of the CDR3 is 13 residues. V lost 6 bases and J lost 4, with 12 bases in between.

The chain is built from TRBV3-1 and TRBJ2-7, with 11 nucleotides matching TRBD2. The trim removed 1 base at V and 5 bases at J, leaving 7 bases unmatched. This CDR3 is 16 amino acids long. The germline V gene has CDR1 LGHDT and CDR2 YNNKEL (reference sequence). CDR3 sequence (DNA): TGTGCCAGCAGCCAAGGACTAGCGGGAACCCTCCACGAGCAGTACTTC. It translates to CASSQGLAGTLHEQYF.